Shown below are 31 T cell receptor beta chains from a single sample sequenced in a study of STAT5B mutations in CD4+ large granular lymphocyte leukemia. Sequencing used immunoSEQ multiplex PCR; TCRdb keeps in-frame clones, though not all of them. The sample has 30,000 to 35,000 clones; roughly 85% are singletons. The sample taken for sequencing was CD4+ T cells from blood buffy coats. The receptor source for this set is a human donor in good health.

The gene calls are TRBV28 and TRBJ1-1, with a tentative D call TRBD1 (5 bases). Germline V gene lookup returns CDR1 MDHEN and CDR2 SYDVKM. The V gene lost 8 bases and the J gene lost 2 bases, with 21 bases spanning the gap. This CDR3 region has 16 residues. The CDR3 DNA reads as TGTGCCAGCGGAGGGGCGGAGAACGCGGCAAACACTGAAGCTTTCTTT. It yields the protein CASGGAENAANTEAFF.

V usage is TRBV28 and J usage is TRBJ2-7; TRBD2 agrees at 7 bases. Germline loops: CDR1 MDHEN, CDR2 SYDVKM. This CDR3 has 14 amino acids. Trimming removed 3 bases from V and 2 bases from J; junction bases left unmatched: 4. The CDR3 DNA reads TGTGCCAGCAGTTTGGGGGGAGGGACCTACGAGCAGTACTTC. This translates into CASSLGGGTYEQYF.

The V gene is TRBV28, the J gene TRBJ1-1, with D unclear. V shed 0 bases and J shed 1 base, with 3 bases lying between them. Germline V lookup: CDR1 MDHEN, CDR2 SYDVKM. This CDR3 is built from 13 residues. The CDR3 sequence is CASSLWGNTEAFF. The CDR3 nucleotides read TGTGCCAGCAGTTTATGGGGGAACACTGAAGCTTTCTTT.

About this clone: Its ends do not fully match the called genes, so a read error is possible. The CDR3 DNA is TGCGCCCCCCAACAGGGTGCGAGACCACCAAATCTCAATGAGCAGTTCTTC. As protein: CAPQQGARPPNLNEQFF. The V call is TRBV6-4, the J call TRBJ2-1; D may be TRBD1 (6 bases). Germline V gene data show CDR1 as MRHNA and CDR2 as SNTAGT. The CDR3 covers 17 residues.

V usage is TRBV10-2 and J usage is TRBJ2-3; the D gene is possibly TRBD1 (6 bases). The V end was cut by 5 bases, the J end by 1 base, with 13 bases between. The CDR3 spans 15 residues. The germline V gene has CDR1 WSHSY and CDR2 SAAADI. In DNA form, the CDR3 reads TGCGCCAGCAGTCTCCGGGACACCCGCACAGATACGCAGTATTTT. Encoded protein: CASSLRDTRTDTQYF.

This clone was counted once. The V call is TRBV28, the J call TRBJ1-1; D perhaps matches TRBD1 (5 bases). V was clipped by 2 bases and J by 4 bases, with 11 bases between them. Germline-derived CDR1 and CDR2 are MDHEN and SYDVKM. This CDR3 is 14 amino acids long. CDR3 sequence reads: CASSLSRGVTEAFF. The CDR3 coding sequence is TGTGCCAGCAGTTTAAGTCGGGGGGTCACTGAAGCTTTCTTT.

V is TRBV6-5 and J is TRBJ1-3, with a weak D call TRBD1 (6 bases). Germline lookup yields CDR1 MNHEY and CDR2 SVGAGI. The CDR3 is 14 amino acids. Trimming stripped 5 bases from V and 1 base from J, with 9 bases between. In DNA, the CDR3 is TGTGCCAGCAGTCGCGACAGGTCTGGAAACACCATATATTTT. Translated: CASSRDRSGNTIYF.

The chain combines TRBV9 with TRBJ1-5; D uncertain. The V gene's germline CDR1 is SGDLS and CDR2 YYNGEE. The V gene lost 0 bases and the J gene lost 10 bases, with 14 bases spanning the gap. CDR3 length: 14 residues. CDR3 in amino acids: CASSVGEPNSPQHF. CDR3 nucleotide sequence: TGTGCCAGCAGCGTAGGAGAACCCAACAGCCCCCAGCATTTT.

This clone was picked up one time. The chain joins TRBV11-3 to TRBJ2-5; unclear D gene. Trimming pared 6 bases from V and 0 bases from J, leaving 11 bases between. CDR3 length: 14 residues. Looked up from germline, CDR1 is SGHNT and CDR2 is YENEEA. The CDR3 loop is CASSSGPNQETQYF. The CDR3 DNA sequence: TGTGCCAGCAGTTCCGGGCCAAACCAAGAGACCCAGTACTTC.

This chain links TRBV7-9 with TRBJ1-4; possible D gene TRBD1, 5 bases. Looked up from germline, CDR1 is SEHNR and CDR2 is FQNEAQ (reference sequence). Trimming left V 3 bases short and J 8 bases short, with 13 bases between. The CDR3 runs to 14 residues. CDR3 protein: CASSLAGSREKLFF. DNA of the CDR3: TGTGCCAGCAGCTTGGCAGGGAGTCGCGAAAAACTGTTTTTT.

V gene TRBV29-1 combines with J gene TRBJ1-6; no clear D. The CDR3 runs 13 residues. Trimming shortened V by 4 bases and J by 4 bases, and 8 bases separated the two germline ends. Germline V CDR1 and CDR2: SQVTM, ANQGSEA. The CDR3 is CSVGDTYNSPLHF. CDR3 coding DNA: TGCAGCGTTGGCGACACTTATAATTCACCCCTCCACTTT.

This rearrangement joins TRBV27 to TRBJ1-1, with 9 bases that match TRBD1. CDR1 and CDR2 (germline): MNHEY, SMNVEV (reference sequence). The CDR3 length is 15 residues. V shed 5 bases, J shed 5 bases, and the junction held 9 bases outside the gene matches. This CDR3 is CASSPLTGGPTEAFF. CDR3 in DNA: TGTGCCAGCAGTCCCTTAACAGGGGGCCCGACTGAAGCTTTCTTT.

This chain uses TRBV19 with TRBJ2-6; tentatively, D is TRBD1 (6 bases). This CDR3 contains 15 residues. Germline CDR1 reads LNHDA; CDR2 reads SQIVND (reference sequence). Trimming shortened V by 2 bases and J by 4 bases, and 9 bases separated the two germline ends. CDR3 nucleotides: TGTGCCAGTAGTATACAGGGGCCCGGGGCCAACGTCCTGACTTTC. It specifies CASSIQGPGANVLTF.

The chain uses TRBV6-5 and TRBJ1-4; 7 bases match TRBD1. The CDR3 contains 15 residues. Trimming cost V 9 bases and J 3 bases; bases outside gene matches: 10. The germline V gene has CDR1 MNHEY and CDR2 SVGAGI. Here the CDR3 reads CASATGTASNEKLFF. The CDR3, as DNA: TGTGCCAGTGCAACGGGGACAGCCTCTAATGAAAAACTGTTTTTT.

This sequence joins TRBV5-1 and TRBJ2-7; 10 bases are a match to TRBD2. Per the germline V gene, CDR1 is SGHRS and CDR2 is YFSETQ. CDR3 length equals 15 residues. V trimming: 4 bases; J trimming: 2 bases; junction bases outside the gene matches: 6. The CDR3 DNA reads TGCGCCAGCAGCCCCCGGACTAGCGGACCCTACGAGCAGTACTTC. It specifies CASSPRTSGPYEQYF. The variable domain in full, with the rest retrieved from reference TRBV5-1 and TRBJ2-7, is KAGVTQTPRYLIKTRGQQVTLSCSPISGHRSVSWYQQTPGQGLQFLFEYFSETQRNKGNFPGRFSGRQFSNSRSEMNVSTLELGDSALYLCASSPRTSGPYEQYFGPGTRLTVT.

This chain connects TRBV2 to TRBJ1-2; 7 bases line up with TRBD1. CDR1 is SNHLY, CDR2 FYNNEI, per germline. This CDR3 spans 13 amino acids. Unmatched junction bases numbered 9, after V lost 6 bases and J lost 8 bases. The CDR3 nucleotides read TGTGCCAGCAGCGGACAGGCGGTGGGGGGCTACACCTTC. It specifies CASSGQAVGGYTF.

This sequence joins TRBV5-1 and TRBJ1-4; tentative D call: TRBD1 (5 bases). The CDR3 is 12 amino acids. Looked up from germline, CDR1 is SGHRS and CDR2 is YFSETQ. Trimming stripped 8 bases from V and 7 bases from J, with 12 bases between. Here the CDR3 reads CARRTGGEKLFF. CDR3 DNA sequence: TGCGCCAGGCGAACGGGGGGTGAAAAACTGTTTTTT.

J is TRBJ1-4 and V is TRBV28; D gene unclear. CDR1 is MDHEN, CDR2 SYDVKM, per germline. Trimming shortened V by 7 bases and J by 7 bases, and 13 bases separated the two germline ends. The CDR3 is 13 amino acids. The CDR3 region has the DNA TGTGCCAGCATTGACATGTTTACTGAAAAACTGTTTTTT. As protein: CASIDMFTEKLFF.

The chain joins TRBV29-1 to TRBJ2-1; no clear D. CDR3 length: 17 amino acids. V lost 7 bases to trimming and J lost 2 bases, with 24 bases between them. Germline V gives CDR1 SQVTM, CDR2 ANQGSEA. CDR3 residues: CSAGAPGNFPTYNEQFF. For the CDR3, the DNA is TGCAGCGCCGGAGCACCTGGGAACTTTCCAACCTACAATGAGCAGTTCTTC.

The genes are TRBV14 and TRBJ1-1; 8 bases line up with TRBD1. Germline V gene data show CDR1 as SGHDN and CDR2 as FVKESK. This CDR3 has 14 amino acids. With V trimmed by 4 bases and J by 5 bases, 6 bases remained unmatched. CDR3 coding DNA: TGTGCCAGCAGCCCTTTTACAGGGGGAACTGAAGCTTTCTTT. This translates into CASSPFTGGTEAFF.

CDR3: CASSEQGASYEQYF. CDR3 coding DNA: TGCGCCAGCAGCGAGCAGGGGGCCTCCTACGAGCAGTACTTC. This chain uses TRBV5-1 with TRBJ2-7; 8 bases match TRBD1. Germline loops: CDR1 SGHRS, CDR2 YFSETQ. CDR3 length: 14 amino acids. V gave up 4 bases and J gave up 0 bases; unmatched junction bases: 3.

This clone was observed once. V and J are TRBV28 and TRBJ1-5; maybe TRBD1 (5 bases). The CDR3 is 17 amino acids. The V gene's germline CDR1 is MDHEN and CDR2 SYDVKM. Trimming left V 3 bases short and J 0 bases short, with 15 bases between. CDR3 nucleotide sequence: TGTGCCAGCAGTTTTAGGCTAGGGGATTATAGCAATCAGCCCCAGCATTTT. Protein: CASSFRLGDYSNQPQHF.

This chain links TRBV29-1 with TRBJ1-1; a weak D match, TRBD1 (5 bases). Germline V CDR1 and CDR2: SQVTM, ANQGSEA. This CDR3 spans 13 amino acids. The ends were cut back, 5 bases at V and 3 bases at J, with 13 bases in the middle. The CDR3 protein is CSVPRGGDTEAFF. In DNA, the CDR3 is TGCAGCGTTCCACGGGGAGGGGACACTGAAGCTTTCTTT.

CDR3 sequence: CATSSLAGNTGELFF. In DNA, the CDR3 is TGTGCCACCTCGTCCCTAGCGGGAAACACCGGGGAGCTGTTTTTT. The chain couples TRBV10-3 to TRBJ2-2; TRBD2 agrees at 9 bases. Looked up from germline, CDR1 is ENHRY and CDR2 is SYGVKD. The V and J ends lost 10 bases and 2 bases, in that order; junction bases with no gene match: 8. The CDR3 totals 15 residues.

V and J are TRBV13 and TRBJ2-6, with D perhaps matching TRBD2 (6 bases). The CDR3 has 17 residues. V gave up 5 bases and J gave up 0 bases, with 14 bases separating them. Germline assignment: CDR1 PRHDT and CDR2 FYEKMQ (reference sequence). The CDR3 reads CASSQRARVSGANVLTF. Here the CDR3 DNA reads TGTGCCAGCAGCCAGCGGGCTAGGGTCTCTGGGGCCAACGTCCTGACTTTC.

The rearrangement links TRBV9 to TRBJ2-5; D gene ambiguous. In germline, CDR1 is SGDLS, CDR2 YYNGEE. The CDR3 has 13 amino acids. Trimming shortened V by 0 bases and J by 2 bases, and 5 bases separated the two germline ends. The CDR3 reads CASSVASQETQYF. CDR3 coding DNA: TGTGCCAGCAGCGTAGCATCACAAGAGACCCAGTACTTC.

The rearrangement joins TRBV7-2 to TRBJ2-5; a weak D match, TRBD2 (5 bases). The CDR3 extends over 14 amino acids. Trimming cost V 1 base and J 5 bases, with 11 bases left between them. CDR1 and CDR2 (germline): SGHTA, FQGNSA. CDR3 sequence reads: CASSLGAGQETQYF. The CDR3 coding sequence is TGTGCCAGCAGCTTAGGGGCGGGCCAGGAGACCCAGTACTTC. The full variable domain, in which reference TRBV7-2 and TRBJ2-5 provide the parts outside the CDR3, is GAGVSQSPSNKVTEKGKDVELRCDPISGHTALYWYRQSLGQGLEFLIYFQGNSAPDKSGLPSDRFSAERTGGSVSTLTIQRTQQEDSAVYLCASSLGAGQETQYFGPGTRLLVL.

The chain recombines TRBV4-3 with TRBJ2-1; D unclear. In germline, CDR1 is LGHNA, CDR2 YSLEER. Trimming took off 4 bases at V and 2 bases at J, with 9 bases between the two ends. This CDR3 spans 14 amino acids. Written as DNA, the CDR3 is TGCGCCAGCAGCCCAAAGACGGCCTACAATGAGCAGTTCTTC. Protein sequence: CASSPKTAYNEQFF.

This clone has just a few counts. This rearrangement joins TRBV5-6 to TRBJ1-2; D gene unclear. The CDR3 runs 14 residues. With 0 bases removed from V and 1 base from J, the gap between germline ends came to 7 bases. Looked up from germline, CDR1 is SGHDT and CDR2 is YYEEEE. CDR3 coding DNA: TGTGCCAGCAGCTTGGCCGGTCTTAACTATGGCTACACCTTC. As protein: CASSLAGLNYGYTF.

CDR3 nucleotide sequence: TGCACCAGCAGCCAAGAAAGGGACAGGGGGCGAACCGGGGAGCTGTTTTTT. This codes for CTSSQERDRGRTGELFF. This chain links TRBV1 with TRBJ2-2; the table names TRBD1, a call not compared with the DNA. TRBV1 is a documented pseudogene. The CDR3 sequence is 17 residues long.

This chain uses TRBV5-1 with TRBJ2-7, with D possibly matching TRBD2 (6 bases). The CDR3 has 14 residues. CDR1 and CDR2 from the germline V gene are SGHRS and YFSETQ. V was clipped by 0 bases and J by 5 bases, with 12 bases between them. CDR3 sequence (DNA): TGCGCCAGCAGCTTGGCCGCGGGGTTCAACGAGCAGTACTTC. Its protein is CASSLAAGFNEQYF.